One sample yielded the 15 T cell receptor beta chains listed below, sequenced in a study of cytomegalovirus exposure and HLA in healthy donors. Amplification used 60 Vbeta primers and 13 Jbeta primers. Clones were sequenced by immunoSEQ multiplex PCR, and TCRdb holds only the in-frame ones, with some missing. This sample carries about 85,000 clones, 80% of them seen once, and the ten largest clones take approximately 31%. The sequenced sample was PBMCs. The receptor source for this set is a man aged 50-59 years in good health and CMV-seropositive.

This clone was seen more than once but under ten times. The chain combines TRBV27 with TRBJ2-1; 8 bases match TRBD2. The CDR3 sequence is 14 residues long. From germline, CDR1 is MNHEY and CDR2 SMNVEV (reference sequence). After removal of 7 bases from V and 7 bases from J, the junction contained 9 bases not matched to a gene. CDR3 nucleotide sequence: TGTGCCAGCAATCCGGGACTAGGAGGGAATGAGCAGTTCTTC. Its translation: CASNPGLGGNEQFF.

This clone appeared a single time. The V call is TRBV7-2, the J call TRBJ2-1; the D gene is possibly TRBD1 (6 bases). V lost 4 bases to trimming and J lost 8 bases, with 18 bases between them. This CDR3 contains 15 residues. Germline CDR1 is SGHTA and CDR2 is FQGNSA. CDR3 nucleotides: TGTGCCAGCAGCTCCAAGGGGGTCGCTTGGGATGAGCAGTTCTTC. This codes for CASSSKGVAWDEQFF.

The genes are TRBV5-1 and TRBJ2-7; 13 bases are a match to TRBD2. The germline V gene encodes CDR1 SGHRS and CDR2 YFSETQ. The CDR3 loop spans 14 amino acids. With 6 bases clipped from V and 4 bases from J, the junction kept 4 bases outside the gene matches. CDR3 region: CASTPGLAGYEQYF. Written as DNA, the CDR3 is TGCGCCAGCACGCCGGGACTAGCGGGATACGAGCAGTACTTC.

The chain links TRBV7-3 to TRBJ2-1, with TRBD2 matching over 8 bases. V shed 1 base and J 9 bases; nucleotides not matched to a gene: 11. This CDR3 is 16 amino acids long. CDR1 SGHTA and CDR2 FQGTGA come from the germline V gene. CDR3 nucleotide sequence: TGTGCCAGCAGCTTAATGGTGGCTAGCGGGCTAGGTGAGCAGTTCTTC. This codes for CASSLMVASGLGEQFF.

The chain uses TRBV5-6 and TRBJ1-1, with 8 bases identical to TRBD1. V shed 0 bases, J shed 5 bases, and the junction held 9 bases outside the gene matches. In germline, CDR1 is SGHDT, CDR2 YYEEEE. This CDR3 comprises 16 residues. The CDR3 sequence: CASSLARQGRWTEAFF. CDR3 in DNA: TGTGCCAGCAGCTTGGCAAGACAGGGGAGGTGGACTGAAGCTTTCTTT.

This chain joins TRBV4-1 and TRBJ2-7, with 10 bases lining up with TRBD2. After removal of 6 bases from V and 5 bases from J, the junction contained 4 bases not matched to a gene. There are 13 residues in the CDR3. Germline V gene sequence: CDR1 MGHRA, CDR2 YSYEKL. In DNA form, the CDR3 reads TGCGCCAGCAGGGCTAGCGGGAGAAACGAGCAGTACTTC. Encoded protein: CASRASGRNEQYF.

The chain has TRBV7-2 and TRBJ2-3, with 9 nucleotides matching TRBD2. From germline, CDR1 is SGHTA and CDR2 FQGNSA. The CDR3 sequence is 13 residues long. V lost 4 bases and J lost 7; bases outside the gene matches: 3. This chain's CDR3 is CASSSGLAHTQYF. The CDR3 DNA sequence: TGTGCCAGCAGCTCGGGACTAGCACATACGCAGTATTTT.

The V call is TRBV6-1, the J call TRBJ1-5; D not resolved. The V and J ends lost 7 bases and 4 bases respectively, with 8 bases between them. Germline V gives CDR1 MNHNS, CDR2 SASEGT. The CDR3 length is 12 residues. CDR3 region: CASKDSNQPQHF. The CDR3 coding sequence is TGTGCCAGCAAGGACTCTAATCAGCCCCAGCATTTT.

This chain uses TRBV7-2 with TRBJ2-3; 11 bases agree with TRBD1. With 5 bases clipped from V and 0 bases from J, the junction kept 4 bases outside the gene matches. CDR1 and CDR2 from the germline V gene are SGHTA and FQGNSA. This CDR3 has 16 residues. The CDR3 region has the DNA TGTGCCAGCAGCGCGGACAGGGGGCGGAGCACAGATACGCAGTATTTT. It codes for CASSADRGRSTDTQYF.

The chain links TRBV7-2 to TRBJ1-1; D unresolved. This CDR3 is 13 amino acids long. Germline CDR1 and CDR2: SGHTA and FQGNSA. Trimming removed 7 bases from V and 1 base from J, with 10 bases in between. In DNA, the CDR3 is TGTGCCAGCACCCCGAGGTGGAACACTGAAGCTTTCTTT. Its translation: CASTPRWNTEAFF.

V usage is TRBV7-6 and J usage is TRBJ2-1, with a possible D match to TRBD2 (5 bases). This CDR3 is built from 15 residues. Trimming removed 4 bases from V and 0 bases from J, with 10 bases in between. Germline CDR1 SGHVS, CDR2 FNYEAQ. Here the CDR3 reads CASSSPTSSYNEQFF. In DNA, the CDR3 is TGTGCCAGCAGCTCCCCTACTAGCTCCTACAATGAGCAGTTCTTC. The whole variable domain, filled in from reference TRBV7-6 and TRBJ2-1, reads GAGVSQSPRYKVTKRGQDVALRCDPISGHVSLYWYRQALGQGPEFLTYFNYEAQQDKSGLPNDRFSAERPEGSISTLTIQRTEQRDSAMYRCASSSPTSSYNEQFFGPGTRLTVL.

CDR3 in amino acids: CASSLVSGGRNEQFF. The DNA of the CDR3 is TGTGCCAGCAGCTTAGTTAGCGGGGGACGCAATGAGCAGTTCTTC. This chain joins TRBV7-2 and TRBJ2-1, with 9 bases fitting TRBD2. Germline CDR1 and CDR2: SGHTA and FQGNSA. This CDR3 is 15 amino acids long. The ends lost 1 base at V and 6 bases at J; junction bases unmatched: 4.

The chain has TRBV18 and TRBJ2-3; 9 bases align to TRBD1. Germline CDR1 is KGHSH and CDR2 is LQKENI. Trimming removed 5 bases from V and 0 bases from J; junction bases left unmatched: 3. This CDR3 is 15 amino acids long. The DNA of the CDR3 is TGTGCCAGCTCATGGGACAGGGCTAGCACAGATACGCAGTATTTT. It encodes CASSWDRASTDTQYF.

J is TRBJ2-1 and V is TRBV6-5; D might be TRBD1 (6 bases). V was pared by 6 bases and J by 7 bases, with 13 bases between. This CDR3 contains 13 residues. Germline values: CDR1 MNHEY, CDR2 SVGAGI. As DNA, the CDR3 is TGTGCCAGCAGAGAACAGGGTGGTAATGAGCAGTTCTTC. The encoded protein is CASREQGGNEQFF.

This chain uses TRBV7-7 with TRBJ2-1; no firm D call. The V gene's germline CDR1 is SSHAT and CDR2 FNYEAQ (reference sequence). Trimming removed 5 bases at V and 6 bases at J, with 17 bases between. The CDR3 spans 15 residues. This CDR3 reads CASSPQASVVNEQFF. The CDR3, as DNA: TGTGCCAGCAGCCCCCAAGCGTCAGTGGTCAATGAGCAGTTCTTC.